This entry lists 3 T cell receptor beta chains sequenced from one sample in a study of cytomegalovirus exposure and HLA in healthy donors. It was with 60 Vbeta and 13 Jbeta primers that the PCR ran. The repertoire was sequenced with immunoSEQ multiplex PCR; TCRdb's copy has only in-frame clones and lacks some. Reported are 30,000 to 50,000 clones; the ten largest clones contain about 3%. The sequenced material came from PBMCs. Receptors originate from a woman in her 30s in good health and CMV-seropositive.

CDR3 DNA: TGTGCCAGCAGTGAATACGCAGCAACTAATGAAAAACTGTTTTTT. It yields the protein CASSEYAATNEKLFF. J is TRBJ1-4 and V is TRBV25-1; D call uncertain. Germline CDR1 is MGHDK and CDR2 is SYGVNS. V was pared by 0 bases and J by 0 bases, with 5 bases between. The CDR3 has 15 amino acids.

The genes are TRBV5-1 and TRBJ1-1; D may be TRBD1 (5 bases). Trimming left V 4 bases short and J 7 bases short, with 17 bases between. The CDR3 loop spans 14 amino acids. The germline gives CDR1 SGHRS, CDR2 YFSETQ. CDR3: CASSPRGMYIEAFF. The CDR3 DNA follows: TGCGCCAGCAGCCCTCGGGGGATGTATATTGAAGCTTTCTTT.

This CDR3 is CASSFSGGAGETQYF. As DNA, the CDR3 is TGCGCCAGCAGCTTTAGCGGGGGGGCCGGGGAGACCCAGTACTTC. This chain uses TRBV5-1 with TRBJ2-5; 11 bases agree with TRBD2. The CDR3 has 15 amino acids. CDR1 and CDR2 (germline): SGHRS, YFSETQ. Trimming at V came to 2 bases and at J to 5 bases, leaving 5 bases not matched to a gene.